This T cell receptor beta chain was observed in a study of blood T cells in healthy people across ages. General study results and limits: Total diversity from one million sequenced T cells was likely underestimated.

With V trimmed by 0 bases and J by 14 bases, 15 bases remained unmatched. Germline loops: CDR1 ENHRY, CDR2 SYGVKD. The CDR3 contains 16 residues. A second PCR of roughly 6 to 12 cycles used a sample-barcoded 5' primer and a J-beta primer mix. TCRdb re-called the 5' RACE reads through MiXCR, storing one row per CDR3 protein. The sample has about 900,000 distinct CDR3 sequences, around 62% seen once. Donors were systemically healthy Caucasian individuals from Russia aged 6 to 90 years. Total RNA, at least 6 micrograms per sample, came from PBMCs. A word on this clonotype: Its cognate antigen is unknown.

The clonotype originates from a man under 40 in good health. The sequenced sample was blood. The chain links TRBV10-3 to TRBJ1-4, with 7 bases that match TRBD1. The CDR3 DNA reads as TGTGCCATCAGTGAGTCCTCAGGGACAGCGCCTGGGGGCCTGTTTTTT. Protein sequence: CAISESSGTAPGGLFF.